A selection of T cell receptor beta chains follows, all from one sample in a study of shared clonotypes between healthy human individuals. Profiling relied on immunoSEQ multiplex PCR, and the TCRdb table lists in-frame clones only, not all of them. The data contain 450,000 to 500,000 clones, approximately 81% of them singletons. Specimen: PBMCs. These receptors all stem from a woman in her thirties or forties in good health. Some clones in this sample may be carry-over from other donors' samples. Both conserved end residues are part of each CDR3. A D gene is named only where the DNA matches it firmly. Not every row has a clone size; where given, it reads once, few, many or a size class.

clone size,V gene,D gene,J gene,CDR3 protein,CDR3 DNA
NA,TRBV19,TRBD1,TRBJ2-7,CASSIQGANEQYF,TGTGCCAGTAGTATTCAGGGGGCAAACGAGCAGTACTTC
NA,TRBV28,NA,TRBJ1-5,CASSWEKMSGGGQPQHF,TGTGCCAGCAGTTGGGAGAAGATGTCGGGGGGCGGTCAGCCCCAGCATTTT
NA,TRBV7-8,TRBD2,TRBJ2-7,CAIQERETSYEQYF,TGTGCCATCCAAGAGCGGGAGACCTCCTACGAGCAGTACTTC
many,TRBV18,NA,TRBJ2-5,CASSPGTSQETQYF,TGTGCCAGCTCCCCCGGAACTAGCCAGGAGACCCAGTACTTC
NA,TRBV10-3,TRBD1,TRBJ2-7,CAIGTGGEEQYF,TGTGCCATCGGGACAGGGGGCGAGGAGCAGTACTTC
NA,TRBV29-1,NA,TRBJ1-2,CSVEEGGYPGYTF,TGCAGCGTTGAAGAAGGGGGTTACCCCGGCTACACCTTC
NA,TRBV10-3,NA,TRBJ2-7,CAISESVDYEQYF,TGTGCCATCAGTGAGTCCGTAGATTACGAGCAGTACTTC
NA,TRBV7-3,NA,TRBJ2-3,CASSSHMARGSTDTQYF,TGTGCCAGCAGCTCCCACATGGCCAGGGGCAGCACAGATACGCAGTATTTT
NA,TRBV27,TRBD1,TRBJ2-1,CASSLGQGYEQFF,TGTGCCAGCAGTTTAGGACAGGGCTATGAGCAGTTCTTC
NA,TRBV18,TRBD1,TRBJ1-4,CASSHDRGTNEKLFF,TGTGCCAGCTCTCATGACAGGGGGACTAATGAAAAACTGTTTTTT
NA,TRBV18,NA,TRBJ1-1,CASSSVNSNTEAFF,TGTGCCAGCTCATCGGTAAACAGCAACACTGAAGCTTTCTTT
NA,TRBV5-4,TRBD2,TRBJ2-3,CASSFSGRVEDTQYF,TGTGCCAGCAGCTTCTCCGGGAGGGTTGAGGATACGCAGTATTTT
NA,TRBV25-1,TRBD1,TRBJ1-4,CASRGQGDEKLFF,TGTGCCAGCAGGGGACAGGGGGATGAAAAACTGTTTTTT
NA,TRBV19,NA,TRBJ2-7,CASSPIGDEQYF,TGTGCCAGTAGTCCTATTGGGGACGAGCAGTACTTC
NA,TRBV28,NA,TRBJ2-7,CASRGDSTHYEQYF,TGTGCCAGCAGAGGCGACTCCACCCACTACGAGCAGTACTTC
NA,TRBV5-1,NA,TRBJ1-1,CASSGKTGHTEAFF,TGCGCCAGCAGCGGAAAGACAGGACACACTGAAGCTTTCTTT
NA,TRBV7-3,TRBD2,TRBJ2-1,CASSPLAGGDNEQFF,TGTGCCAGCAGCCCCCTAGCGGGAGGGGACAATGAGCAGTTCTTC
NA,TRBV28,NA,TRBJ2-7,CASSLTWTTYEQYF,TGTGCCAGCAGTTTGACGTGGACAACCTACGAGCAGTACTTC
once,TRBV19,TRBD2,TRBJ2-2,CASLAGGVGELFF,TGTGCCAGTCTAGCGGGAGGGGTTGGGGAGCTGTTTTTT
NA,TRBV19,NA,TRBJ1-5,CASSIGWTDQPQHF,TGTGCCAGTAGTATAGGTTGGACAGATCAGCCCCAGCATTTT
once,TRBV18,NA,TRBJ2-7,CASSQTYEQYF,TGTGCCAGCTCGCAAACCTACGAGCAGTACTTC
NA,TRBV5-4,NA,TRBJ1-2,CASSLGTPVGYGYTF,TGTGCCAGCAGCTTGGGGACACCCGTAGGCTATGGCTACACCTTC
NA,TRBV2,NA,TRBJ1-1,CASTARRGDRYSFGHTEAFF,TGTGCCAGCACCGCCCGGAGGGGAGACAGGTATAGTTTCGGGCACACTGAAGCTTTCTTT
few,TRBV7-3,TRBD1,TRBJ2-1,CASSPQDRGSYNEQFF,TGTGCCAGCAGCCCACAGGACAGGGGCTCCTACAATGAGCAGTTCTTC
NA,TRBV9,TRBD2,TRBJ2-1,CASSTSVLSYNEQFF,TGTGCCAGCTCGACTAGCGTCCTTTCTTACAATGAGCAGTTCTTC
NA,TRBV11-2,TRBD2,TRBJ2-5,CASSETSGRPTRAQYF,TGTGCCAGCAGCGAAACTAGCGGGAGGCCAACCAGGGCCCAGTACTTC
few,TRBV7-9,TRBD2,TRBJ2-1,CASSSPLSGRNNEQFF,TGTGCCAGCAGCTCCCCGCTTAGCGGGAGGAACAATGAGCAGTTCTTC
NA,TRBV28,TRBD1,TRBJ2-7,CASTLSYRGYEQYF,TGTGCCAGCACCTTATCGTACAGGGGCTACGAGCAGTACTTC
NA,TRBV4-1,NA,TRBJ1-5,CASSVRDWSNQPQHF,TGCGCCAGCAGCGTACGGGACTGGAGCAATCAGCCCCAGCATTTT
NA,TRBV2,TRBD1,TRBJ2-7,CASRTGQSYEQYF,TGTGCCAGCAGGACGGGACAGTCCTACGAGCAGTACTTC
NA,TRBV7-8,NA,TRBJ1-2,CASSLVRRGSGYTF,TGTGCCAGCAGCTTAGTACGCCGGGGAAGTGGCTACACCTTC
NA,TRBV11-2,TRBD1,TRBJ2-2,CASSSQGAEELFF,TGTGCCAGCAGCTCCCAGGGGGCGGAGGAGCTGTTTTTT
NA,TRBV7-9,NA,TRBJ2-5,CASSLVGETQYF,TGTGCCAGCAGCTTAGTCGGCGAGACCCAGTACTTC
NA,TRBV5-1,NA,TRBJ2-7,CASSLEGGPREQYF,TGCGCCAGCAGCTTGGAAGGGGGGCCGAGGGAGCAGTACTTC
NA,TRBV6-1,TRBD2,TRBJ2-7,CASSERATSGTYEQYF,TGTGCCAGCAGTGAACGCGCGACTAGCGGGACCTACGAGCAGTACTTC
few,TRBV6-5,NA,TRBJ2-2,CASSYSLANTGELFF,TGTGCCAGCAGTTACTCACTAGCGAACACCGGGGAGCTGTTTTTT
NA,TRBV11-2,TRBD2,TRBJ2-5,CASSSGTSRETQYF,TGTGCCAGCAGCTCCGGGACTAGTCGAGAGACCCAGTACTTC
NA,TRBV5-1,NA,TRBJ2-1,CASSLGQGPYNEQFF,TGCGCCAGCAGCTTGGGGCAGGGACCCTACAATGAGCAGTTCTTC
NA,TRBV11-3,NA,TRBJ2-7,CASSLRVLGEQYF,TGTGCCAGCAGCTTACGGGTTTTGGGGGAGCAGTACTTC
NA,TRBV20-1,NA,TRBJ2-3,CSAPSTDTQYF,TGCAGTGCACCTAGCACAGATACGCAGTATTTT
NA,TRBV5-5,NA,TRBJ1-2,CASSLGGLANYGYTF,TGTGCCAGCAGCTTGGGGGGACTAGCTAACTATGGCTACACCTTC